This T cell receptor (beta chain) was documented in a study of response to subunit inactivated influenza vaccine. Via MiXCR, TCRdb re-called the RT-PCR reads, giving one row per CDR3 protein. The data hold approximately 530,000 distinct CDR3 sequences, with 6% to 9% observed a single time. The sequence was collected from a man aged 50-75 years who received an inactivated influenza vaccine. The specimen comprised PBMCs from blood, sampled roughly 24 months after vaccination.

CDR3 residues: CATSRDLGDLETQYF. In nucleotides, the CDR3 is TGTGCCACCAGCAGAGATCTCGGGGACCTAGAGACCCAGTACTTC. V and J are TRBV15 and TRBJ2-5, with D perhaps TRBD1 or TRBD2 (5 bases each). V lost 0 bases, J lost 4 bases, and 12 bases lay in between. Germline assignment: CDR1 LNHNV and CDR2 YYDKDF (reference sequence). This CDR3 contains 15 residues.